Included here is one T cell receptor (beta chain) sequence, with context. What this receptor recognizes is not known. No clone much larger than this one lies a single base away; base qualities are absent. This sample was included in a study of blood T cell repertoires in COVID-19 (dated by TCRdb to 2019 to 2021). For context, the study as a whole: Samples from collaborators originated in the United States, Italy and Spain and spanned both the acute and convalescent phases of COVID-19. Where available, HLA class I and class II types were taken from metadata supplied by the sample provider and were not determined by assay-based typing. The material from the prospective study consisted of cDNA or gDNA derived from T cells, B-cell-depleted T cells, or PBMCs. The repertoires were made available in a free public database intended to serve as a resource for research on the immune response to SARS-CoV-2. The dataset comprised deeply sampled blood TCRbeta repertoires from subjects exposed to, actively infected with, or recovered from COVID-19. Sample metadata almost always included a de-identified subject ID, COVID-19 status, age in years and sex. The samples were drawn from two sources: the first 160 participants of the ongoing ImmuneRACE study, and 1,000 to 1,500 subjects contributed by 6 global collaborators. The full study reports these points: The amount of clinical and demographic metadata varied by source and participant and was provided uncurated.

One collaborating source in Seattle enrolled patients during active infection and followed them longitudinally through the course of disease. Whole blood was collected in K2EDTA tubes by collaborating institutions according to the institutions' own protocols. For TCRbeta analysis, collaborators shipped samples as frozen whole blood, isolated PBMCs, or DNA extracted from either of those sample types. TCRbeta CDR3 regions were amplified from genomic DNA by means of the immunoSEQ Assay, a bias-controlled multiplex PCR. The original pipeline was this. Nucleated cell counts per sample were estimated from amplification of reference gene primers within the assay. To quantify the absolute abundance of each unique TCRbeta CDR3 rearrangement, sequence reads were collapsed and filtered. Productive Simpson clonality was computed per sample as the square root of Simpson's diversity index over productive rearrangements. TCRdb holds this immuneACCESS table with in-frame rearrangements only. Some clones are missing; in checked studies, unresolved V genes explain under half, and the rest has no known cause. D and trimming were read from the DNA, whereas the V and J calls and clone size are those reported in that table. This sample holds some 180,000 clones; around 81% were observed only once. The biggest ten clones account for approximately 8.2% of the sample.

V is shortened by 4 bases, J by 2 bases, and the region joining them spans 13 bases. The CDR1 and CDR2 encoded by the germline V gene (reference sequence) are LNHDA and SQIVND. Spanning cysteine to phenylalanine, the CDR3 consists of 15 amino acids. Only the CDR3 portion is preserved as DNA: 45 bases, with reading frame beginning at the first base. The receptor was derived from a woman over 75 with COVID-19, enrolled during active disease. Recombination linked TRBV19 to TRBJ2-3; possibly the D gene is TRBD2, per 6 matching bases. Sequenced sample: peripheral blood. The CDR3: CASSTGRRLTDTQYF. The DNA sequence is TGTGCCAGTAGTACGGGGAGGCGACTCACAGATACGCAGTATTTT.